A selection of T cell receptor beta chains follows, all from one sample in a study of T cell responses to AZD1222 COVID-19 vaccine. The method was immunoSEQ multiplex PCR; TCRdb's version includes in-frame clones alone and lacks a portion of them. There are approximately 65,000 clones in the sample; about three quarters occur only once, and roughly an eighth lies in the top ten. The source material was peripheral blood, sampled on day 0 of AZD1222 vaccination. Every receptor here comes from an adult in good health. The CDR3 runs from the conserved cysteine through the conserved F or W. The order of the fields is J gene, clone size, V gene, D gene, CDR3 protein, CDR3 DNA. A D gene is named only where the DNA matches it firmly. Clone size is given for some rows only: seen once, a few or many times, or a class if the clone is expanded.

>TRBJ2-3|-|TRBV7-3|-
CASSLTLEGVETQYF
TGTGCCAGCAGCTTAACGTTGGAGGGAGTGGAGACGCAGTATTTT
>TRBJ1-2|few|TRBV10-1|-
CASSESQGGGYTF
TGCGCCAGCAGTGAGTCGCAGGGCGGAGGCTACACCTTC
>TRBJ2-7|-|TRBV11-2|-
CASSLEWGASYEQYF
TGTGCCAGCAGCTTAGAATGGGGCGCTTCGTACGAGCAGTACTTC
>TRBJ2-7|-|TRBV9|TRBD2
CASSVGGGHTYEQYF
TGTGCCAGCAGCGTCGGCGGGGGGCACACCTACGAGCAGTACTTC
>TRBJ2-2|-|TRBV11-2|TRBD2
CASSPGLVPGELFF
TGTGCCAGCAGCCCAGGACTAGTTCCCGGGGAGCTGTTTTTT
>TRBJ1-6|-|TRBV25-1|-
CASSLTGTNSPLHF
TGTGCCAGCAGCCTCACAGGGACAAATTCACCCCTCCACTTT
>TRBJ2-3|-|TRBV7-8|-
CASSPDSGPDTQYF
TGTGCCAGCAGCCCCGACAGTGGACCAGATACGCAGTATTTT
>TRBJ2-7|-|TRBV2|-
CASSEVLGSLYEQYF
TGTGCCAGCAGTGAAGTTTTAGGCAGCCTTTACGAGCAGTACTTC
>TRBJ1-4|-|TRBV5-6|-
CASSLRGANEKLFF
TGTGCCAGCAGCTTGAGGGGCGCAAATGAAAAACTGTTTTTT
>TRBJ2-3|-|TRBV3-1/TRBV3-2|TRBD2
CASSQDRPGLAGGRADTQYF
TGTGCCAGCAGCCAAGATCGGCCGGGACTAGCGGGGGGGCGGGCAGATACGCAGTATTTT
>TRBJ2-2|-|TRBV3-1/TRBV3-2|-
CASSQDGLNHGELFF
TGTGCCAGCAGCCAAGATGGGCTTAACCACGGGGAGCTGTTTTTT
>TRBJ2-1|few|TRBV7-2|TRBD1
CASSLAATGNDEQFF
TGTGCCAGCAGCTTAGCAGCGACAGGGAACGATGAGCAGTTCTTC
>TRBJ2-5|-|TRBV3-1/TRBV3-2|-
CASSQRGGGDSQYF
TGTGCCAGCAGCCAAAGGGGTGGTGGGGATTCACAGTACTTC
>TRBJ2-6|-|TRBV30|-
CAWSGLFSTSGANVLTF
TGTGCCTGGAGTGGTCTCTTCTCGACCTCTGGGGCCAACGTCCTGACTTTC
>TRBJ1-5|-|TRBV11-3|TRBD1
CASSTRTGVNQPQHF
TGTGCCAGCAGCACCCGGACAGGGGTTAATCAGCCCCAGCATTTT